Given below is one TCR beta chain in context. As yet, its antigen is unknown. This CDR3 is built from 15 residues. CDR1 KGHSH and CDR2 LQKENI come from the germline V gene. Trimming pared 4 bases from V and 10 bases from J, leaving 22 bases between. CD4+ naive, central memory, regulatory and stem cell-like memory cells were sorted via CD45RO/CCR7/CD25/CD127/CD95/CD27. The record originates from a study of beta chain features in type 1 diabetes. Expressed TCRB transcripts were sequenced because the isolated RNA had all been reverse transcribed beforehand. Method: immunoSEQ multiplex PCR; TCRdb's copy keeps in-frame clones and lacks some. The repertoire includes 600,000 or so clones, about an eighth of them detected once, and over 0.1% sits in the top ten. The study, taken as a whole, reports: Shortening that was moderate but significant affected the TCRB CDR3s of Type 1 diabetes patients in all four CD4+ subsets. The similarity of naive, central memory and Treg TCRB repertoires appeared greater among patients than among healthy donors.

The TCR originated in a man younger than 40 with type 1 diabetes. The source material was naive CD4+ T cells from blood. The chain carries TRBV18 and TRBJ2-5, with D unclear. The CDR3 is CASSLSDPQAGHQYF. In DNA form, the CDR3 reads TGTGCCAGCTCACTCAGTGACCCCCAGGCCGGCCACCAGTACTTC.